One sample yielded the 7 T cell receptor beta chains listed below, sequenced in a study of cytomegalovirus exposure and HLA in healthy donors. The PCR used 60 Vbeta and 13 Jbeta primers. Measured with immunoSEQ multiplex PCR; TCRdb has only the in-frame clones, and not every one. The sample records about 160,000 clones, 82% being singletons. The sequenced material came from PBMCs. The receptors stem from a girl aged 10-17 years in good health and CMV-seropositive.

The table lists this clone with a count of one. The V call is TRBV29-1, the J call TRBJ1-1; no reliable D call. Looked up from germline, CDR1 is SQVTM and CDR2 is ANQGSEA. The CDR3 loop spans 13 amino acids. Trimming left V 5 bases short and J 1 base short, with 11 bases between. The CDR3 coding sequence is TGCAGCGTTTACGGAGGAACGAACACTGAAGCTTTCTTT. Amino acids: CSVYGGTNTEAFF.

This chain connects TRBV15 to TRBJ2-7; D might be TRBD1 (6 bases). Germline CDR1 is LNHNV and CDR2 is YYDKDF (reference sequence). This CDR3 is 17 amino acids long. V was shortened by 0 bases and J by 3 bases, with 18 bases between the two germline ends. Written as DNA, the CDR3 is TGTGCCACCAGCAGAGATGCAGGGGCTCAGCTAAACTACGAGCAGTACTTC. Protein sequence: CATSRDAGAQLNYEQYF.

V gene TRBV27 combines with J gene TRBJ2-1; TRBD2 matches at 14 bases. V shed 4 bases and J 9 bases; nucleotides not matched to a gene: 8. CDR3 length: 16 amino acids. Germline CDR1 is MNHEY and CDR2 is SMNVEV (reference sequence). The CDR3 reads CASSSGLAGVMGEQFF. The CDR3 DNA reads as TGTGCCAGCAGTTCGGGACTAGCGGGGGTGATGGGTGAGCAGTTCTTC.

The V call is TRBV27, the J call TRBJ1-1, with 8 nucleotides matching TRBD1. The CDR3 extends over 14 amino acids. The V segment lost 5 bases and the J segment 5 bases; nucleotides outside the gene matches: 7. The germline V gene encodes CDR1 MNHEY and CDR2 SMNVEV (reference sequence). The CDR3, as DNA: TGTGCCAGCAGTACCTGGACAGGGAAAACTGAAGCTTTCTTT. As protein: CASSTWTGKTEAFF.

V usage is TRBV7-9 and J usage is TRBJ1-1, with 7 bases that match TRBD1. This CDR3 is built from 16 residues. J was trimmed by 3 bases and V by 5 bases; bases with no gene match: 12. In germline, CDR1 is SEHNR, CDR2 FQNEAQ (reference sequence). CDR3 in amino acids: CASSPRQGILDTEAFF. The CDR3 bases are TGTGCCAGCAGCCCTCGACAGGGTATCCTCGACACTGAAGCTTTCTTT.

This rearrangement joins TRBV20-1 to TRBJ1-1; D is uncertain. Per the germline V gene, CDR1 is DFQATT and CDR2 is SNEGSKA (reference sequence). The ends were cut back, 6 bases at V and 9 bases at J, with 11 bases in the middle. The CDR3 consists of 10 residues. The CDR3 nucleotides are TGCAGTGCCACAACTACGAAAGCTTTCTTT. This translates into CSATTTKAFF.

This chain connects TRBV28 to TRBJ1-5; no definite D call. Trimming shortened V by 6 bases and J by 9 bases, and 15 bases separated the two germline ends. The CDR3 is 13 residues long. Per the germline V gene, CDR1 is MDHEN and CDR2 is SYDVKM. CDR3 nucleotide sequence: TGTGCCAGCAGGGGCCAGACAAACGTGCCCCAGCATTTT. Residues: CASRGQTNVPQHF.